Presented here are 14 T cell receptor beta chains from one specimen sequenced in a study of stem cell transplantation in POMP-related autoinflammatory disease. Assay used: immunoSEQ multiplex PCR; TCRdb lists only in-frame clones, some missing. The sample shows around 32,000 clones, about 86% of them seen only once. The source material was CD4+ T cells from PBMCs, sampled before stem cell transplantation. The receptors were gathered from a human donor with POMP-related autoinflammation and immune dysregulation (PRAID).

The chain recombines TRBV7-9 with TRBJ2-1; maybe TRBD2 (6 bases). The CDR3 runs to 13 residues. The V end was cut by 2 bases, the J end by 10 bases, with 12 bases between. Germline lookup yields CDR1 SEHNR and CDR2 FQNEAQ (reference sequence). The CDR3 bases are TGTGCCAGCAGCTTACGGCTAACTAGCGAGCAGTTCTTC. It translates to CASSLRLTSEQFF.

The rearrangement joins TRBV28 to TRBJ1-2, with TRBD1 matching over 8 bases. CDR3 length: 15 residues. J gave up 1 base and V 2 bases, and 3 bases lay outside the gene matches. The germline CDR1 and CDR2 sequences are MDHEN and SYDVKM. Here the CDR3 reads CASSLRDRLNYGYTF. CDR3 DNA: TGTGCCAGCAGTTTAAGGGACAGGCTTAACTATGGCTACACCTTC.

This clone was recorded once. The CDR3 coding sequence is TGCGCCAGCAGCTTAGTAGTCGGGGCAGATACGCAGTATTTT. It encodes CASSLVVGADTQYF. V and J are TRBV5-1 and TRBJ2-3, with D perhaps matching TRBD2 (5 bases). The V gene's germline CDR1 is SGHRS and CDR2 YFSETQ. The CDR3 contains 14 residues. V lost 2 bases and J lost 4, with 11 bases in between.

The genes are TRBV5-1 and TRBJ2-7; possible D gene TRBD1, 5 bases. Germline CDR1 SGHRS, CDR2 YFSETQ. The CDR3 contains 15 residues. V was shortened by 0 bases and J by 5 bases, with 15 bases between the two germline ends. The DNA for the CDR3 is TGCGCCAGCAGCTTGGGTGGGGCAGGATCCAACGAGCAGTACTTC. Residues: CASSLGGAGSNEQYF.

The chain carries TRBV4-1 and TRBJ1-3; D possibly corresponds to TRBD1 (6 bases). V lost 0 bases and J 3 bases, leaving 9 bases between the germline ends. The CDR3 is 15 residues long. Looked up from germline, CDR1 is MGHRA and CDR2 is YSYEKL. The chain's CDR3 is CASSQEGAGGNTIYF. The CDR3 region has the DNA TGCGCCAGCAGCCAAGAGGGGGCCGGTGGAAACACCATATATTTT.

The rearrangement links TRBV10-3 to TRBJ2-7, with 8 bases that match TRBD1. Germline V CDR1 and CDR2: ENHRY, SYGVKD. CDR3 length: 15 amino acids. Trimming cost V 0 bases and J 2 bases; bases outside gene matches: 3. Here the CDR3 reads CAISESETGAYEQYF. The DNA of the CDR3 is TGTGCCATCAGTGAGTCCGAGACAGGGGCCTACGAGCAGTACTTC.

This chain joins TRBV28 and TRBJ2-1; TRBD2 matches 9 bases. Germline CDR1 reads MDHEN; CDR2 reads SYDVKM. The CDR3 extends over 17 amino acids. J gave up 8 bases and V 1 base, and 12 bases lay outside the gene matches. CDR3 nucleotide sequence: TGTGCCAGCAGTTTATCTGGTCTAGCGGGATTTGTGGATGAGCAGTTCTTC. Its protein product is CASSLSGLAGFVDEQFF.

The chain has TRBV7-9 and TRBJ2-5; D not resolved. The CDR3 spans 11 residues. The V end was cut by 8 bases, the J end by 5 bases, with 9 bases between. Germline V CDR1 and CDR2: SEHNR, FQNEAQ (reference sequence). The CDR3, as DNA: TGTGCCAGCGGGATCCTGGAGACCCAGTACTTC. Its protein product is CASGILETQYF. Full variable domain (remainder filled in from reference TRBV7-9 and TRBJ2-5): DTGVSQNPRHKITKRGQNVTFRCDPISEHNRLYWYRQTLGQGPEFLTYFQNEAQLEKSRLLSDRFSAERPKGSFSTLEIQRTEQGDSAMYLCASGILETQYFGPGTRLLVL.

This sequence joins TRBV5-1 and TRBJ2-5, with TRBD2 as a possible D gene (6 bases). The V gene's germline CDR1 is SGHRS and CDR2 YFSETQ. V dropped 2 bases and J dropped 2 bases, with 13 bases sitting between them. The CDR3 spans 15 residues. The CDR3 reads CASSFGGTLQETQYF. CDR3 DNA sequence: TGCGCCAGCAGCTTCGGAGGGACGCTTCAAGAGACCCAGTACTTC.

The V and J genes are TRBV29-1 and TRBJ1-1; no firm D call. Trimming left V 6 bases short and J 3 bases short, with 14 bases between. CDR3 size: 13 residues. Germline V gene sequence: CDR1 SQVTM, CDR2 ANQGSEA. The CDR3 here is CSVVRGYDTEAFF. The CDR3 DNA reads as TGCAGCGTCGTTAGAGGGTATGACACTGAAGCTTTCTTT.

CDR3 protein: CASSQQVGSGELFF. For the CDR3, the DNA is TGTGCCAGCAGCCAACAAGTGGGATCCGGGGAGCTGTTTTTT. J is TRBJ2-2 and V is TRBV14; no definite D call. Germline lookup yields CDR1 SGHDN and CDR2 FVKESK. The V gene lost 2 bases and the J gene lost 6 bases, with 10 bases spanning the gap. CDR3 size: 14 residues.

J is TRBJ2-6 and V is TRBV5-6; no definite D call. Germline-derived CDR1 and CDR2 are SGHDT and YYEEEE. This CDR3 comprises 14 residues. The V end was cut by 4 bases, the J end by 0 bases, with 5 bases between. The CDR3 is CASSPPSGANVLTF. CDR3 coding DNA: TGTGCCAGCAGCCCCCCCTCTGGGGCCAACGTCCTGACTTTC. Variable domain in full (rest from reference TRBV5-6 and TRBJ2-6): DAGVTQSPTHLIKTRGQQVTLRCSPKSGHDTVSWYQQALGQGPQFIFQYYEEEERQRGNFPDRFSGHQFPNYSSELNVNALLLGDSALYLCASSPPSGANVLTFGAGSRLTVL.

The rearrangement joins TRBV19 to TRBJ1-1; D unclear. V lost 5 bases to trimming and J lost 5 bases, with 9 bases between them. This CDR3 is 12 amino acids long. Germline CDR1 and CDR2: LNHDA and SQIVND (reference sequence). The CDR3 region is CASSPRETEAFF. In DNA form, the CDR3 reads TGTGCCAGTAGTCCTAGAGAGACTGAAGCTTTCTTT.

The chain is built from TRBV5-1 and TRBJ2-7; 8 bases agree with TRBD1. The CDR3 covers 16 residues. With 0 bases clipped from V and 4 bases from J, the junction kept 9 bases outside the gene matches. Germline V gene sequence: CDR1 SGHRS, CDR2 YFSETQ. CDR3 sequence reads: CASSLGLRQGAYEQYF. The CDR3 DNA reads TGCGCCAGCAGCTTGGGTTTAAGGCAGGGGGCTTACGAGCAGTACTTC.